This T cell receptor (beta chain) was sequenced for a study of blood T cell repertoires in COVID-19. Across the whole study: T cells, B-cell-depleted T cells, or PBMCs provided the cDNA or gDNA that served as material.

Between the trimmed V and J ends, which lost 5 bases and 5 bases, there was a span of 15 bases. Germline V lookup: CDR1 GTSNPN, CDR2 SVGIG (reference sequence). The length of the CDR3 is 13 residues. Per the authors' pipeline: Estimates of nucleated cell counts were drawn from the amplification of reference gene primers. Sequenced by immunoSEQ multiplex PCR; TCRdb stores in-frame clones only, minus some. Clone size and V and J calls were adopted from that table, with D and trimming inferred from the DNA. The table has almost 250,000 clones, 70% to 90% seen once. Cohorts were determined from participant-reported clinical history.

The genes are TRBV30 and TRBJ1-1, with D possibly TRBD1 on 5 matching bases. The receptor was isolated from a woman between 45 and 60 years old with acute COVID-19. The sample consisted of PBMCs or T cells enriched from blood (not recorded which). The CDR3, as DNA: TGTGCCTGGGGGTGGGGCGGGATGACTGAAGCTTTCTTT. Amino acid sequence: CAWGWGGMTEAFF.